The following is a T cell receptor beta chain sequence with its context. No cognate antigen has been identified for it. Per-base quality was not reported, and no clone a single base away is much larger than it. Library method: the immunoSEQ multiplex PCR assay. As for how the authors treated the data: A statistical classification framework was developed to diagnose cytomegalovirus status using the catalog of TCR beta chain sequences. TCRdb provides this immuneACCESS table in a form limited to in-frame rearrangements. Some clones are lacking; in checked studies, under half of them reflect an unresolved V gene, and why the rest are absent is not known. Clone size and V and J calls were adopted from that table, with D and trimming inferred from the DNA. This sample gives some 68,000 clones in total; roughly 97% of them show up just once. The ten biggest clones cover 2% to 2.5% of the sample. This record belongs to a study of cytomegalovirus exposure and HLA in healthy donors (dated by TCRdb to 2015 to 2018). At the level of the whole study: The 666 repertoires of the first cohort and the 95 to 150 validation repertoires were produced on the same platform, according to a later analysis. The study aimed to test whether cataloging public T cell receptors could reveal signatures of past pathogen exposure. Along with the roughly 670-subject first cohort, a separate validation cohort of around 110 different subjects was used. High-throughput TCR immunosequencing, statistical association of individual TCRs with disease status, and machine learning were combined to predict cytomegalovirus infection status. What the research found in general, with its limitations: A later analysis lacked HLA typing for the validation cohort, so it scored co-occurrence in that cohort across all 120 or so repertoires. The classifier was reported to diagnose cytomegalovirus status with high specificity and sensitivity in both the original cohort and the validation cohort. The authors suggested that the approach could potentially be generalized to other disease states and immunological phenotypes. A later analysis found that TCRs clustered in the first cohort also tended to co-occur in the 120 validation repertoires, with 90% to 95% of cluster scores above 0. In the study, around 150 TCR beta chains were listed as associated with cytomegalovirus. While some public TCRs were present in many individuals, most TCR sequences turned up only very rarely across donors. In vitro tests confirmed that a few of the cytomegalovirus-associated TCR beta chains recognize cytomegalovirus antigens.

Donors formed part of the validation cohort, which comprised over a hundred subjects and was distinct from the first cohort of fewer than 750 subjects. This TCR derives from a man aged 18 to 30 in good health and CMV-seronegative. Sample: PBMCs.

The nucleotide sequence is TGTGCCAGCAGAGAACAGGGGGCTGGCGGGGAGCTGTTTTTT. This yields the protein CASREQGAGGELFF. The chain joins TRBV6-4 to TRBJ2-2; TRBD1 matches 9 bases in the middle. Trimming removed 6 bases from V and 7 bases from J; the gene matches leave 6 bases unexplained. Per the germline V gene, MRHNA is the CDR1 and SNTAGT is the CDR2. From the cysteine through the phenylalanine, the CDR3 covers 14 amino acids. Only CDR3 DNA is held: 42 bases, read in frame from base 1.